This entry lists 24 T cell receptor beta chains sequenced from one sample in a study of T-cell reconstitution after alpha-beta-depleted transplantation in children. The library targeted TCRbeta and was prepared with unique molecular identifiers. From the PCR reads, TCRdb called clonotypes with MiXCR, one entry per CDR3 protein. This sample has approximately 290,000 distinct CDR3 sequences; roughly 10% occur once, and the top ten carry about a quarter. The source material was peripheral blood, sampled 180 days after TCRalphabeta/CD19-depleted stem cell transplant. Every receptor here comes from a male patient between 2 and 15 years old who had a stem cell transplant for chronic granulomatous disease, so the T cells may come from the graft donor.

Ten or more counts support this clonotype. J is TRBJ2-1 and V is TRBV15; TRBD2 matches 9 bases. Per germline, CDR1 LNHNV and CDR2 YYDKDF (reference sequence). The ends lost 1 base at V and 9 bases at J; junction bases unmatched: 7. The CDR3 contains 15 residues. In DNA, the CDR3 is TGTGCCACCAGCAGAGTAGGGACTAGCCGCGGTGAGCAGTTCTTC. Its protein is CATSRVGTSRGEQFF.

There are many counts of this clonotype. This chain joins TRBV6-1 and TRBJ1-5; D is unresolved. From germline, CDR1 is MNHNS and CDR2 SASEGT. This CDR3 spans 15 amino acids. V was clipped by 7 bases and J by 0 bases, with 13 bases between them. CDR3 sequence reads: CASTKQGDSNQPQHF. The CDR3 nucleotides read TGTGCCAGCACCAAACAAGGTGATAGCAATCAGCCCCAGCATTTT.

Ten or more counts support this clonotype. V gene TRBV20-1 combines with J gene TRBJ1-2, with 10 bases aligning to TRBD1. The CDR3 is made up of 14 amino acids. In germline, CDR1 is DFQATT, CDR2 SNEGSKA (reference sequence). The trim removed 3 bases at V and 2 bases at J, leaving 3 bases unmatched. The DNA for the CDR3 is TGCAGTGCTAGGATGGGACAGGGGAACTATGGCTACACCTTC. It is translated as CSARMGQGNYGYTF.

This clonotype has ten or more counts. The chain recombines TRBV7-9 with TRBJ2-3, with D perhaps TRBD1 (6 bases). Germline values: CDR1 SEHNR, CDR2 FQNEAQ (reference sequence). This CDR3 contains 13 residues. Trimming pared 5 bases from V and 4 bases from J, leaving 10 bases between. The CDR3 loop is CASSHRAPDTQYF. In DNA form, the CDR3 reads TGTGCCAGCAGCCACAGGGCCCCAGATACGCAGTATTTT.

This clonotype was counted at least ten times. This chain connects TRBV10-3 to TRBJ1-3; D remains unclear. The germline V and J ends were trimmed by 7 bases and 3 bases, with 7 bases remaining between them. This CDR3 contains 12 residues. CDR1 ENHRY and CDR2 SYGVKD come from the germline V gene. This CDR3 is CAITGGGNTIYF. The CDR3 nucleotides are TGTGCCATCACGGGCGGTGGAAACACCATATATTTT.

The sample holds many counts of this clonotype. The genes are TRBV7-8 and TRBJ2-1, with TRBD2 matching 7 bases. From germline, CDR1 is SGHVS and CDR2 FQNEAQ. With 5 bases clipped from V and 8 bases from J, the junction kept 12 bases outside the gene matches. The CDR3 spans 15 residues. The chain's CDR3 is CASSPVGGSHDEQFF. Here the CDR3 DNA reads TGTGCCAGCAGCCCTGTGGGCGGGAGTCACGATGAGCAGTTCTTC.

The chain uses TRBV4-3 and TRBJ2-6; D is possibly TRBD2 (6 bases). The CDR3 sequence is 16 residues long. Trimming shortened V by 7 bases and J by 0 bases, and 13 bases separated the two germline ends. Germline loops: CDR1 LGHNA, CDR2 YSLEER. CDR3 sequence reads: CASTKVGGSGANVLTF. For the CDR3, the DNA is TGCGCCAGCACGAAGGTGGGGGGCTCTGGGGCCAACGTCCTGACTTTC.

The chain couples TRBV4-2 to TRBJ2-3, with TRBD1 matching 8 bases. Per the germline V gene, CDR1 is LGHNA and CDR2 is YNFKEQ. There are 18 residues in the CDR3. V lost 3 bases to trimming and J lost 5 bases; unmatched junction nucleotides: 16. The DNA of the CDR3 is TGTGCCAGCAGCCACTCCCCCTTGCGGGACAGGACCTTAGATACGCAGTATTTT. Its translation: CASSHSPLRDRTLDTQYF.

This clonotype came up many times. The J gene is TRBJ1-5, the V gene TRBV10-3; unclear D gene. There are 13 residues in the CDR3. V dropped 0 bases and J dropped 7 bases, with 7 bases sitting between them. Germline values: CDR1 ENHRY, CDR2 SYGVKD. The CDR3 protein is CAISESGVQPQHF. The CDR3 coding sequence is TGTGCCATCAGTGAGTCCGGAGTGCAGCCCCAGCATTTT.

There are many counts of this clonotype. CDR3 region: CASSLRTSVTDTQYF. Here the CDR3 DNA reads TGTGCCAGCAGCTTAAGGACTAGCGTCACAGATACGCAGTATTTT. The gene calls are TRBV7-6 and TRBJ2-3; 9 nucleotides line up with TRBD2. The CDR3 is 15 residues long. V gave up 2 bases and J gave up 2 bases; unmatched junction bases: 2. Germline CDR1 is SGHVS and CDR2 is FNYEAQ.

This clonotype was seen many times. The chain is built from TRBV20-1 and TRBJ2-1; possibly TRBD2 for D (6 bases). The V gene's germline CDR1 is DFQATT and CDR2 SNEGSKA (reference sequence). The CDR3 contains 15 residues. V gave up 0 bases and J gave up 4 bases, with 13 bases separating them. The DNA of the CDR3 is TGCAGTGCTAGAGATATGGCGGGGTCTTACAATGAGCAGTTCTTC. Its protein product is CSARDMAGSYNEQFF.

This clonotype has at least ten counts. V usage is TRBV19 and J usage is TRBJ2-3; D is ambiguous. The CDR3 runs to 13 residues. V gave up 1 base and J gave up 6 bases, with 8 bases separating them. CDR1 and CDR2 (germline): LNHDA, SQIVND (reference sequence). CDR3 region: CASSIGMGDTQYF. DNA for the CDR3: TGTGCCAGTAGTATAGGGATGGGGGATACGCAGTATTTT.

Concerning this clonotype itself: A much larger clone lies a single base off, so this may be a read error. The genes are TRBV5-1 and TRBJ1-5, with D perhaps TRBD1 (5 bases). Germline CDR1 and CDR2: SGHRS and YFSETQ. The CDR3 covers 13 residues. Trimming removed 6 bases from V and 4 bases from J, with 11 bases in between. CDR3 coding DNA: TGCGCCAGCATCCGGGACGGGAATCAGCCCCAGCATTTT. Its translation: CASIRDGNQPQHF.

Many counts were recorded for this clonotype. The rearrangement links TRBV12-3 or TRBV12-4 to TRBJ1-5; the D is unclear. The CDR3 contains 15 residues. V gave up 3 bases and J gave up 5 bases, with 14 bases separating them. DNA for the CDR3: TGTGCCAGCAGTTTGAGGAGTGGGGTATATCAGCCCCAGCATTTT. This codes for CASSLRSGVYQPQHF.

This clonotype was counted a few times. The genes are TRBV20-1 and TRBJ2-1, with 8 bases aligning to TRBD2. Germline loops: CDR1 DFQATT, CDR2 SNEGSKA (reference sequence). V lost 0 bases and J lost 5; bases outside the gene matches: 6. The CDR3 has 15 amino acids. CDR3 sequence: CSARDLRTSHNEQFF. CDR3 nucleotides: TGCAGTGCTAGAGATCTCAGGACTAGCCACAATGAGCAGTTCTTC.

This clonotype was observed a few times. CDR3 residues: CASSRWFAGGPQNQETQYF. CDR3 DNA: TGTGCCAGCTCCCGCTGGTTTGCGGGAGGGCCTCAGAACCAAGAGACCCAGTACTTC. The rearrangement links TRBV18 to TRBJ2-5; 9 bases fit TRBD2. The CDR3 sequence is 19 residues long. V was clipped by 6 bases and J by 0 bases; unmatched bases: 17. CDR1 is KGHSH and CDR2 is LQKENI in the germline V gene.

About this clonotype itself: Given a much more abundant clone one base away, this may be a read error. The chain is built from TRBV12-5 and TRBJ2-3; 8 nucleotides line up with TRBD1. Germline V lookup: CDR1 LGHNT, CDR2 FRNRAP. The CDR3 consists of 14 residues. The CDR3 sequence: CASGPGQGLDTRYF. In DNA form, the CDR3 reads TGTGCTAGTGGTCCAGGACAGGGTTTAGATACGCGGTATTTT.

This clonotype was observed at least ten times. This chain uses TRBV29-1 with TRBJ1-2, with D perhaps TRBD1 (6 bases). The germline gives CDR1 SQVTM, CDR2 ANQGSEA. The CDR3 consists of 13 residues. V shed 1 base and J shed 6 bases, with 12 bases lying between them. CDR3 residues: CSVEGPGVNGYTF. For the CDR3, the DNA is TGCAGCGTTGAAGGGCCAGGGGTTAATGGCTACACCTTC.

In its sample, this clonotype was seen many times. This chain links TRBV12-3 or TRBV12-4 with TRBJ2-1; TRBD2 matches 11 bases. The CDR3 contains 15 residues. V lost 7 bases and J lost 6; bases outside the gene matches: 8. The CDR3 here is CASTPSGRWVNEQFF. The CDR3, as DNA: TGTGCCAGCACTCCTAGCGGGAGGTGGGTCAATGAGCAGTTCTTC.

This clonotype was detected many times. Written as DNA, the CDR3 is TGCGCCAGCAGCTTGGCCCAATTTTACGTAGGGGGCAATGAGCAGTTCTTC. Protein product: CASSLAQFYVGGNEQFF. The chain employs TRBV5-1 and TRBJ2-1, with D possibly matching TRBD1 (6 bases). Germline V lookup: CDR1 SGHRS, CDR2 YFSETQ. V shed 0 bases and J shed 6 bases, with 19 bases lying between them. The CDR3 has 17 amino acids.

This clonotype has ten or more counts. The chain is built from TRBV5-8 and TRBJ2-1, with a tentative D call TRBD2 (5 bases). With 0 bases removed from V and 9 bases from J, the gap between germline ends came to 13 bases. CDR1 and CDR2 from the germline V gene are SGHTS and YDEGEE. There are 14 residues in the CDR3. The CDR3 nucleotides read TGTGCCAGCAGCTTGGGAGGGATGGCAAGTGAGCAGTTCTTC. Translating gives CASSLGGMASEQFF.

This clonotype was observed many times. This rearrangement joins TRBV7-8 to TRBJ1-3; a weak D match, TRBD1 (5 bases). There are 15 residues in the CDR3. CDR1 is SGHVS and CDR2 is FQNEAQ in the germline V gene. The V end lost 7 bases, the J end lost 0 bases, and 13 bases lay between the germline ends. CDR3 protein: CASTQDLNSGNTIYF. The CDR3 coding sequence is TGTGCCAGCACACAGGATCTCAACTCTGGAAACACCATATATTTT.

This clonotype was counted many times. The chain employs TRBV6-1 and TRBJ1-5; possible D gene TRBD1, 5 bases. Trimming left V 3 bases short and J 8 bases short, with 20 bases between. The CDR3 has 16 residues. Germline-derived CDR1 and CDR2 are MNHNS and SASEGT. The CDR3 here is CASSDWGTKFREPQHF. CDR3 nucleotide sequence: TGTGCCAGCAGTGATTGGGGGACTAAGTTCAGGGAGCCCCAGCATTTT.

This clonotype has more than one count but fewer than ten. The genes are TRBV11-1 and TRBJ2-4; D may be TRBD1 (7 bases). Germline loops: CDR1 SGHAT, CDR2 FQDESV (reference sequence). CDR3 length: 17 amino acids. Trimming took off 2 bases at V and 1 base at J, with 15 bases between the two ends. The DNA for the CDR3 is TGTGCCAGCAGCTTAAGGGGCGGGACAGCCGCCAAAAACATTCAGTACTTC. It translates to CASSLRGGTAAKNIQYF.